The 9 T cell receptor beta chains given below trace back to one sample, sequenced in a study of human T cells and chemical hapten exposure. RNA extraction used unfractionated whole blood as the source of total RNA. TCRdb re-derived calls from the 5' RACE reads in MiXCR, one entry per CDR3 protein. The repertoire includes approximately 80,000 distinct CDR3 sequences, roughly 15% of them detected once, and nearly 7% sits in the top ten. All receptors derive from a female donor in good health.

The V and J genes are TRBV12-3 or TRBV12-4 and TRBJ1-1; 9 bases are shared with TRBD1. There are 15 residues in the CDR3. V trimming: 5 bases; J trimming: 11 bases; junction bases outside the gene matches: 15. CDR3 bases: TGTGCCAGCAGTGAATCCGGGACAGGGAGCCTGACGGCTTTCTTT. Encoded protein: CASSESGTGSLTAFF.

The chain joins TRBV2 to TRBJ1-4; no firm D call. Germline V gives CDR1 SNHLY, CDR2 FYNNEI. This CDR3 spans 14 amino acids. The V and J ends lost 0 bases and 5 bases respectively, with 7 bases between them. The chain's CDR3 is CASSEADGNEKLFF. CDR3 DNA: TGTGCCAGCAGTGAAGCGGATGGCAATGAAAAACTGTTTTTT.

There are a few counts of this clonotype. This chain joins TRBV5-1 and TRBJ1-1, with D maybe TRBD1 (5 bases). V lost 1 base and J 3 bases, leaving 13 bases between the germline ends. CDR3 length: 15 amino acids. Germline lookup yields CDR1 SGHRS and CDR2 YFSETQ. CDR3 sequence (DNA): TGCGCCAGCAGCTTGCTGGCGGGGACGGACACTGAAGCTTTCTTT. This sequence encodes CASSLLAGTDTEAFF.

This clonotype has only a few counts. This rearrangement joins TRBV7-9 to TRBJ2-2, with 12 nucleotides matching TRBD2. The CDR3 extends over 17 amino acids. Germline CDR1 reads SEHNR; CDR2 reads FQNEAQ (reference sequence). The V segment lost 4 bases and the J segment 1 base; nucleotides outside the gene matches: 4. The CDR3 DNA follows: TGTGCCAGCAGCTGGACTAGCGGGAATCTGAACACCGGGGAGCTGTTTTTT. Encoded protein: CASSWTSGNLNTGELFF. The full variable domain, its missing parts supplied by reference TRBV7-9 and TRBJ2-2, is DTGVSQNPRHKITKRGQNVTFRCDPISEHNRLYWYRQTLGQGPEFLTYFQNEAQLEKSRLLSDRFSAERPKGSFSTLEIQRTEQGDSAMYLCASSWTSGNLNTGELFFGEGSRLTVL.

This clonotype was observed a few times. The rearrangement links TRBV6-5 to TRBJ2-5; TRBD2 might be the D (6 bases). Germline V gene data show CDR1 as MNHEY and CDR2 as SVGAGI. The CDR3 extends over 14 amino acids. V was trimmed by 2 bases and J by 4 bases, leaving 11 bases between them. CDR3 sequence reads: CASSYGGESETQYF. In nucleotides, the CDR3 is TGTGCCAGCAGTTACGGCGGGGAGTCAGAGACCCAGTACTTC.

The sample holds a few counts of this clonotype. V usage is TRBV3-1 and J usage is TRBJ1-1, with a possible D match to TRBD1 (6 bases). The germline V gene encodes CDR1 LGHDT and CDR2 YNNKEL (reference sequence). The CDR3 totals 15 residues. V was shortened by 1 base and J by 2 bases, with 11 bases between the two germline ends. CDR3 nucleotide sequence: TGTGCCAGCAGCCAAGCCGGGACAACTAACACTGAAGCTTTCTTT. Protein: CASSQAGTTNTEAFF.

This clonotype was counted a few times. The chain employs TRBV12-3 or TRBV12-4 and TRBJ2-5; weak D call: TRBD2 (5 bases). The CDR3 extends over 14 amino acids. V was cut by 8 bases and J by 2 bases, with 15 bases left in between. The CDR3 is CASRRSDLQETQYF. The CDR3 nucleotides read TGTGCCAGCCGCAGGTCGGACTTACAAGAGACCCAGTACTTC.

This clonotype appeared a few times. The chain joins TRBV12-3 or TRBV12-4 to TRBJ1-1; D remains ambiguous. The CDR3 covers 12 residues. Trimming left V 6 bases short and J 6 bases short, with 11 bases between. CDR3 residues: CASSSPSPEAFF. The CDR3 nucleotides read TGTGCCAGCAGCTCCCCATCCCCTGAAGCTTTCTTT.

This clonotype has more than one count but fewer than ten. The chain recombines TRBV18 with TRBJ1-1; unclear D gene. The CDR3 is 13 amino acids. V shed 2 bases and J shed 1 base, with 5 bases lying between them. The V gene's germline CDR1 is KGHSH and CDR2 LQKENI. CDR3 protein: CASSPYRNTEAFF. In nucleotides, the CDR3 is TGTGCCAGCTCACCATATCGGAACACTGAAGCTTTCTTT.